Described below is a single T cell receptor (beta chain) sequence and its context. CDR3 length: 11 residues. Trimming took off 3 bases at V and 7 bases at J, with 7 bases between the two ends. From germline, CDR1 is LGHNA and CDR2 YNFKEQ. The sample originates from a study of cytomegalovirus exposure and HLA in healthy donors. Study details: There were fewer than 130 million unique TCR beta sequences, drawn from 200 million or so T cells, in an earlier analysis.

All the people who gave samples were healthy bone marrow donors. Primers: 60 Vbeta forward and 13 Jbeta reverse. Assay used: immunoSEQ multiplex PCR; TCRdb lists only in-frame clones, some missing. The sample yields about 160,000 clones, 70% to 90% seen once. This clonotype was sampled from a man between 18 and 35 years old in good health and CMV-seropositive. Sequencing was done on a sample of PBMCs. The chain is built from TRBV4-2 and TRBJ2-7; D remains ambiguous. Here the CDR3 DNA reads TGTGCCAGCAGCCACGCGAGGGAGCAGTACTTC. Amino acids: CASSHAREQYF.